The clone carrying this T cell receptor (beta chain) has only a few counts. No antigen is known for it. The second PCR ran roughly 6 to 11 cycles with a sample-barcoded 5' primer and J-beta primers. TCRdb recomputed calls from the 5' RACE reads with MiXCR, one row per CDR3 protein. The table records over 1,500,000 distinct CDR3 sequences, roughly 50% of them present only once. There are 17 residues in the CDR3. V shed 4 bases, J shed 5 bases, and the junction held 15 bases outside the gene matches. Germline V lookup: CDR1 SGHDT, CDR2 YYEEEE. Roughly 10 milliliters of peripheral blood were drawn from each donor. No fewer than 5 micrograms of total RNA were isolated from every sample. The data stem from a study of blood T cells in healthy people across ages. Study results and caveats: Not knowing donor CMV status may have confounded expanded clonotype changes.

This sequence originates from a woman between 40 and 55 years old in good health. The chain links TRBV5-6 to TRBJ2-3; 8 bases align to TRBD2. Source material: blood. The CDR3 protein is CASSPYPPAGEKDTQYF. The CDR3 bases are TGTGCCAGCAGCCCCTATCCCCCAGCGGGGGAGAAAGATACGCAGTATTTT.